Below are 10 T cell receptor beta chains sequenced from a single sample in a study of T cells after posttransplantation cyclophosphamide. Controls had myeloablative marrow grafts with methotrexate and calcineurin inhibitor, sampled at 1 year. TCRdb's table, derived via immunoSEQ multiplex PCR, lists solely in-frame clones and lacks some. Among about 21,000 clones, around 91% were seen once, and the ten largest hold 1.9%. Sequenced here: PBMCs, sampled just over 350 days after allogeneic stem cell transplant with calcineurin inhibitor and methotrexate. The receptor source for this set is a female patient between 25 and 45 years old who received an allogeneic stem cell transplant from an unrelated donor, was CMV-positive, and had acute and chronic GVHD. These T cells may partly come from the graft donor.

About this clone itself: Other DNA sequences within the sample encode an identical CDR3. The chain links TRBV7-6 to TRBJ1-3; 7 nucleotides match TRBD1. The CDR3 has 18 amino acids. Germline V CDR1 and CDR2: SGHVS, FNYEAQ. The junction had 10 bases not matched to a gene; V was cut back by 1 base and J by 1 base. In DNA form, the CDR3 reads TGTGCCAGCAGCTTAGGCCCTCCGACAGGGCCATCTGGAAACACCATATATTTT. This codes for CASSLGPPTGPSGNTIYF.

The chain joins TRBV5-5 to TRBJ2-7; a weak D match, TRBD1 (6 bases). Germline CDR1 is SGHKS and CDR2 is YYEKEE (reference sequence). This CDR3 region has 14 residues. The V and J ends lost 0 bases and 3 bases respectively, with 10 bases between them. The CDR3 region has the DNA TGTGCCAGCAGCTTGGGGACAGCGAACTACGAGCAGTACGTC. The encoded protein is CASSLGTANYEQYV.

This clone was observed once. The chain carries TRBV5-3 and TRBJ1-2; D perhaps matches TRBD1 (6 bases). TRBV5-3 is reported as an ORF; its role is uncertain. Trimming stripped 4 bases from V and 2 bases from J, with 27 bases between. This CDR3 spans 19 amino acids. The CDR3 region is CARSGWDVTQGFVNYGYTF. CDR3 coding DNA: TGTGCCAGAAGCGGTTGGGACGTTACACAGGGATTCGTGAACTATGGCTACACCTTC.

The rearrangement uses TRBV5-4 and TRBJ2-1, with 12 bases aligning to TRBD2. CDR1 is SGHNT, CDR2 YYREEE, per germline (reference sequence). The ends lost 0 bases at V and 0 bases at J; junction bases unmatched: 7. The CDR3 loop spans 19 amino acids. The CDR3 region has the DNA TGTGCCAGCAGCTTGGTGAGACTAGCGGGAGCTAGCTCCTACAATGAGCAGTTCTTC. This sequence encodes CASSLVRLAGASSYNEQFF.

The V call is TRBV11-3, the J call TRBJ2-1; D is possibly TRBD1 (7 bases). This CDR3 is 16 amino acids long. Trimming pared 1 base from V and 8 bases from J, leaving 18 bases between. CDR1 and CDR2 (germline): SGHNT, YENEEA. The CDR3 spells CASSLGGGGLTDEQFF. The CDR3 DNA reads TGTGCCAGCAGCTTAGGTGGAGGGGGCCTTACTGATGAGCAGTTCTTC.

The chain is built from TRBV11-2 and TRBJ1-1; 10 bases fit TRBD1. CDR3 length: 14 amino acids. In germline, CDR1 is SGHAT, CDR2 FQNNGV. V gave up 8 bases and J gave up 3 bases; unmatched junction bases: 6. CDR3 nucleotide sequence: TGTGCCAGCTGCCGGGACAGGGGTTACACTGAAGCTTTCTTT. This sequence encodes CASCRDRGYTEAFF.

This rearrangement joins TRBV23-1 to TRBJ1-5; TRBD1 is a possible D gene (5 bases). TRBV23-1 is placed among ORFs of uncertain function. Trimming shortened V by 0 bases and J by 5 bases, and 14 bases separated the two germline ends. The CDR3 runs to 16 residues. The CDR3 coding sequence is TGCGCCAGCAGTCAATCGGGCAGGGCACCCTATCAGCCCCAGCATTTT. Protein sequence: CASSQSGRAPYQPQHF.

V usage is TRBV7-9 and J usage is TRBJ1-4; weak D call: TRBD1 (5 bases). The CDR3 length is 13 residues. V shed 8 bases and J shed 8 bases, with 15 bases lying between them. Germline V gives CDR1 SEHNR, CDR2 FQNEAQ (reference sequence). As DNA, the CDR3 is TGTGCCAGCGACGACAATAAGGGGGAAAAACTGTTTTTT. This codes for CASDDNKGEKLFF.

V gene TRBV19 combines with J gene TRBJ2-7; TRBD2 matches at 7 bases. There are 15 residues in the CDR3. The J segment lost 4 bases and the V segment lost 7 bases, leaving 13 bases of the junction unmatched. Germline-derived CDR1 and CDR2 are LNHDA and SQIVND (reference sequence). CDR3 sequence: CASTPLGGSLYEQYF. The CDR3 DNA reads as TGTGCCAGTACCCCTTTGGGCGGGAGCCTGTACGAGCAGTACTTC.

This clone was detected once. The chain is built from TRBV14 and TRBJ2-7; D is possibly TRBD2 (5 bases). This CDR3 region has 15 residues. Between the trimmed V and J ends, which lost 2 bases and 5 bases, there was a span of 16 bases. Germline V gives CDR1 SGHDN, CDR2 FVKESK. The CDR3 loop reads CASSQTRTPNHEQYF. DNA of the CDR3: TGTGCCAGCAGCCAAACCAGGACTCCGAACCACGAGCAGTACTTC.